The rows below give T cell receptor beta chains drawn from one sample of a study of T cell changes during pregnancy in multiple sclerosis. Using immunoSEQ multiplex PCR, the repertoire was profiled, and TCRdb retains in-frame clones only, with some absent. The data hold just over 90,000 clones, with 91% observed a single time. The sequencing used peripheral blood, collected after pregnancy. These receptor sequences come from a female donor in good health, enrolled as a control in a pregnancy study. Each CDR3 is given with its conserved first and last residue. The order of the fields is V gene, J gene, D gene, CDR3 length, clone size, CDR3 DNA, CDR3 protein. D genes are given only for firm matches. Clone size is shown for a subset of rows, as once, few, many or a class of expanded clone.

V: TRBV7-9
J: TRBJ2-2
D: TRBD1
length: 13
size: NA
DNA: TGTGCCATGACAGGGATGAACACCGGGGAGCTGTTTTTT
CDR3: CAMTGMNTGELFF

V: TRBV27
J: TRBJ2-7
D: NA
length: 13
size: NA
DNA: TGTGCCAGCAGATATACCGCGGCTGCCGAGCAGTACTTC
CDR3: CASRYTAAAEQYF

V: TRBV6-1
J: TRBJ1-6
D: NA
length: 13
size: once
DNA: TGTGCCAGCACGACTAACCAAAATTCACCCCTCCACTTT
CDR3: CASTTNQNSPLHF

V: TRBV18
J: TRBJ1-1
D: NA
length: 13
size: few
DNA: TGTGCCAGCTCACCGATCCGGGACACTGAAGCTTTCTTT
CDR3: CASSPIRDTEAFF

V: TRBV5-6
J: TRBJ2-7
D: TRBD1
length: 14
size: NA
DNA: TGTGCCAGCAGCACCCGACAGGGGGTCGAAGAGCAGTACTTC
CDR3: CASSTRQGVEEQYF

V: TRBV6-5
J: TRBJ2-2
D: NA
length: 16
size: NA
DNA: TGTGCCAGCAGTTACCCCGAAGGGGGTCGCACCGGGGAGCTGTTTTTT
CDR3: CASSYPEGGRTGELFF

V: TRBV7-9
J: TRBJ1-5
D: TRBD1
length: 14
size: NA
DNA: TGTGCCAGCAGCCGCGGACAGGGAGATCAGCCCCAGCATTTT
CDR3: CASSRGQGDQPQHF

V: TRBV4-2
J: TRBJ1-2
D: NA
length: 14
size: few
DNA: TGTGCCAGCAGCCAAGATCAAACTAACTATGGCTACACCTTC
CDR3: CASSQDQTNYGYTF

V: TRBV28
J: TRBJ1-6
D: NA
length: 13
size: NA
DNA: TGTGCCAGCAGTCTCCGGTATAATTCACCCCTCCACTTT
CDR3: CASSLRYNSPLHF

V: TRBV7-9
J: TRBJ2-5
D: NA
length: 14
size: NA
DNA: TGTGCCAGCAGCTTAGCCCGGGGCCAAGAGACCCAGTACTTC
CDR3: CASSLARGQETQYF

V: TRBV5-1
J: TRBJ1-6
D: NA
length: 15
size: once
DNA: TGCGCCAGCAGCTTGATACCAGGGGATAATTCACCCCTCCACTTT
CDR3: CASSLIPGDNSPLHF

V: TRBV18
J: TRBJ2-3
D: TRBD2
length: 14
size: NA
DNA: TGTGCCAGCGGGCTAGCGGGGGTCACAGATACGCAGTATTTT
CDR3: CASGLAGVTDTQYF

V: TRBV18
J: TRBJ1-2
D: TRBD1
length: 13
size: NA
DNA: TGTGCCAGCTCACCTGGACAGGTCGGTGGCTACACCTTC
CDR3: CASSPGQVGGYTF

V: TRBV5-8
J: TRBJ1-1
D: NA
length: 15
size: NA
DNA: TGTGCCAGCAGCTTCTCTCAGGGGATGAACACTGAAGCTTTCTTT
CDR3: CASSFSQGMNTEAFF

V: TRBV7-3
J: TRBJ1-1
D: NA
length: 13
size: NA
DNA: TGTGCCAGCAGCTTAAGACAGAACACTGAAGCTTTCTTT
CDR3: CASSLRQNTEAFF

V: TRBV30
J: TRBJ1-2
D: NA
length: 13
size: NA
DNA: TGTGCCTGGAGTCCGGGATCTAACTATGGCTACACCTTC
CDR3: CAWSPGSNYGYTF

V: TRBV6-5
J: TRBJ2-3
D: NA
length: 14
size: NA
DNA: TGTGCCTCCTCCCGGGCAGGGGGCACAGATACGCAGTATTTT
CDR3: CASSRAGGTDTQYF

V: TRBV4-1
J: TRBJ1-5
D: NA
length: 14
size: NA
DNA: TGCGCCAGCAGCCAATTGGACAGCCGGCAGCCCCAGCATTTT
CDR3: CASSQLDSRQPQHF

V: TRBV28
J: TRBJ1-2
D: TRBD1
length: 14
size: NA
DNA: TGTGCCAGCAGTTTGACAGGGGCTTTCTATGGCTACACCTTC
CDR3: CASSLTGAFYGYTF

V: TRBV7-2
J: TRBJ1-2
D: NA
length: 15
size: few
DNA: TGTGCCAGCAGAATGGGGCCTTCCTCCAACTATGGCTACACCTTC
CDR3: CASRMGPSSNYGYTF

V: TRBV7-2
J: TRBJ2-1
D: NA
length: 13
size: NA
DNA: TGTGCCAGCAGCTATTCCCCCCTTTATGAGCAGTTCTTC
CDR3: CASSYSPLYEQFF

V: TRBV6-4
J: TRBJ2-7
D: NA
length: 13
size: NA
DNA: TGCGCTGGGGCAGGGCCCTTCCCCTACGAGCAGTACTTC
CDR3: CAGAGPFPYEQYF

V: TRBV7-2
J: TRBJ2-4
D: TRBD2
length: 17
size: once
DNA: TGTGCCAGCAGCTTAGCGCGGGGGCGGGGGGAGGCGGACATTCAGTACTTC
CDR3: CASSLARGRGEADIQYF

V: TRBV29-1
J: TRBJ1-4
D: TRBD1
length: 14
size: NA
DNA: TGCAGCGTTGACCCTACAGGGGCTGGTGAAAAACTGTTTTTT
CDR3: CSVDPTGAGEKLFF

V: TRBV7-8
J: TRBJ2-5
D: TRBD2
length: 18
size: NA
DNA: TGTGCCAGCAGCTTTTCTCGGTCTAGCGGGGGGGTCGGAGAGACCCAGTACTTC
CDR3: CASSFSRSSGGVGETQYF

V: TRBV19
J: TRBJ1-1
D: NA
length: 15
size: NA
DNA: TGTGCCGCCGCGAGGAAACAGGGACTAAACACTGAAGCTTTCTTT
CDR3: CAAARKQGLNTEAFF

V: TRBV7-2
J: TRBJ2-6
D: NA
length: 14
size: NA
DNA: TGTGCCAGCAGCTTTAGCCCTGGGGCCAACGTCCTGACTTTC
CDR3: CASSFSPGANVLTF

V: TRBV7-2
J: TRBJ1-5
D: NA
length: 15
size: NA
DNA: TGTGCCAGCAGCTTAGAGAGCAGGGGACGACAGCCCCAGCATTTT
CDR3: CASSLESRGRQPQHF

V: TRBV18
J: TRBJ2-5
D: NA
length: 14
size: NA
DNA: TGTGCCAGCTCACCACCTGTTGGAGAAGAGACCCAGTACTTC
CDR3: CASSPPVGEETQYF

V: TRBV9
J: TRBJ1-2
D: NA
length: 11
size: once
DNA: TGTGCCAGCAGCGTAGGGAGAGGCTACACCTTC
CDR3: CASSVGRGYTF

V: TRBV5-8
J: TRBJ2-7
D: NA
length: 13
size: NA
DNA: TGTGCCAGCAGCGCTGGCCAGGTCTACGAGCAGTACTTC
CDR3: CASSAGQVYEQYF

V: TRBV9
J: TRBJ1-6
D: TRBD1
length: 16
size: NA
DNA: TGTGCCAGCAGCGCAGAACGGGACAGATACAATTCACCCCTCCACTTT
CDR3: CASSAERDRYNSPLHF

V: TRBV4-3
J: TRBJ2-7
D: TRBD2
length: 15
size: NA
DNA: TGCGCCAGCAGCCTCGGGACTAGCGGACCCTACGAGCAGTACTTC
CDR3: CASSLGTSGPYEQYF

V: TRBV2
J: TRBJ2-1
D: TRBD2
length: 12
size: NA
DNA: TGTGCCAGCATGGCGGGGGGGAATGAGCAGTTCTTC
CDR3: CASMAGGNEQFF

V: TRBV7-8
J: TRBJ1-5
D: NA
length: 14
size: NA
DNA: TGTGCCAGCAGCTTAACGGGGGTAAATCAGCCCCAGCATTTT
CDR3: CASSLTGVNQPQHF

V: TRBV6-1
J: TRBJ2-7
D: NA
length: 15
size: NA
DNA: TGTGCCAGCAGTGGCTACGGGACGGGGGTTTACGAGCAGTACTTC
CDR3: CASSGYGTGVYEQYF

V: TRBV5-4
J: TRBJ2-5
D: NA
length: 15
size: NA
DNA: TGTGCCAGCAGCTTGGGTGGGGGGTATCAAGAGACCCAGTACTTC
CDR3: CASSLGGGYQETQYF

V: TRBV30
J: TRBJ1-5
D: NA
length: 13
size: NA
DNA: TGTGCCTGGAGACCAGGGGAGCGTCAGCCCCAGCATTTT
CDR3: CAWRPGERQPQHF

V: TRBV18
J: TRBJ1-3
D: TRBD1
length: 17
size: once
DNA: TGTGCCAGCTCCCTCGGACAGGGGGGCCAAATTGGAAACACCATATATTTT
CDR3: CASSLGQGGQIGNTIYF

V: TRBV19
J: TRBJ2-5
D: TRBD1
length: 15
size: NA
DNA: TGTGCCAGTAAAAAACAGGGGGCCCACCAAGAGACCCAGTACTTC
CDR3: CASKKQGAHQETQYF

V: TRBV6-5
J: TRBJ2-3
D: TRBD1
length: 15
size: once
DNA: TGTGCCAGCAGTTACCTAATAGGGGGCGCAGATACGCAGTATTTT
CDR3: CASSYLIGGADTQYF

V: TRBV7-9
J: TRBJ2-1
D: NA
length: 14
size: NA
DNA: TGTGCCAGATCTGCTCGAGGGACAAACGATGAGCAGTTCTTC
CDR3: CARSARGTNDEQFF

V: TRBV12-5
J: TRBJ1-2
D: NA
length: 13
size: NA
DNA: TGTGCTAGTGCCTCGGGGGGATACTATGGCTACACCTTC
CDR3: CASASGGYYGYTF

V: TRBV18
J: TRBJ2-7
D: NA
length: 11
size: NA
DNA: TGTGCCAGCTCACGAGAGTACGAGCAGTACTTC
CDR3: CASSREYEQYF

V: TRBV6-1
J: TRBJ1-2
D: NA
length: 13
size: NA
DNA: TGTGCCAGCCGAACAGGGTTGCTCTATGGCTACACCTTC
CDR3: CASRTGLLYGYTF

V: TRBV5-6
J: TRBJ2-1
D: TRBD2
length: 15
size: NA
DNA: TGTGCCAGCAGCTCCGGGACTAGCGGCCACAATGAGCAGTTCTTC
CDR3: CASSSGTSGHNEQFF

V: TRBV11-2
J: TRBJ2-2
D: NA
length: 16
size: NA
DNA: TGTGCCAGCAGCCCGAGGGGGACACTTAACACCGGGGAGCTGTTTTTT
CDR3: CASSPRGTLNTGELFF

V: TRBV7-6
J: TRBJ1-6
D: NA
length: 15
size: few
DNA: TGTGCCAGCAGCTTGGGGAGCTCCTATAATTCACCCCTCCACTTT
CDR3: CASSLGSSYNSPLHF

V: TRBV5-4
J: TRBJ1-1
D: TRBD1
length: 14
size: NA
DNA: TGTGCCAGCAGCCGATCGACAGGGGACACTGAAGCTTTCTTT
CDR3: CASSRSTGDTEAFF

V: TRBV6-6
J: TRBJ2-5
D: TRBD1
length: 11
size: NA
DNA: TGTGCCAGCAGGGGACAGCTGGGGCAGTACTTC
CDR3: CASRGQLGQYF

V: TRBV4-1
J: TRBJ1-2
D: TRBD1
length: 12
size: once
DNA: TGCGCCAGCAGCCTCGAACAGGGGCCGGTCACCTTC
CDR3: CASSLEQGPVTF

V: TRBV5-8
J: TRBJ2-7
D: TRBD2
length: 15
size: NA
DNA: TGTGCCAGCAGCTACTCGGGACTAGCGGGATACGAGCAGTACTTC
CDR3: CASSYSGLAGYEQYF

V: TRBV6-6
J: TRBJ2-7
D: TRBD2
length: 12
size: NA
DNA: TGTGCCAGCAGTTACTCGGGGGGGTTCCCAGGGTGG
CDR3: CASSYSGGFPGW

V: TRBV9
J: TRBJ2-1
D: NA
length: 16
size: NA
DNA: TGTGCCAGCAGCGCCGAGGGGGACCCCGCCTACAATGAGCAGTTCTTC
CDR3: CASSAEGDPAYNEQFF